The next 6 T cell receptor beta chains were all read from a single sample in a study of blood T cells in healthy people across ages. The authors ran a second PCR of about 7 to 11 cycles using a sample-barcoded 5' primer and a J-beta primer mix. A single record per CDR3 protein comes from TCRdb applying MiXCR to the 5' RACE reads. The data show about 670,000 distinct CDR3 sequences, with around 50% seen just once and approximately 12% held by the top ten. Sequencing was carried out using blood. The origin of the receptors is a woman aged 80 or older in good health.

This chain joins TRBV10-3 and TRBJ2-5; 7 nucleotides align to TRBD1. CDR1 ENHRY and CDR2 SYGVKD come from the germline V gene. Trimming took 6 bases from V and 1 from J; bases not matched to a gene: 5. The CDR3 extends over 14 amino acids. CDR3 sequence: CAIRPGQPQETQYF. The CDR3 DNA reads as TGTGCCATCAGACCGGGACAGCCCCAAGAGACCCAGTACTTC.

This chain links TRBV29-1 with TRBJ2-5; 7 nucleotides agree with TRBD2. From germline, CDR1 is SQVTM and CDR2 ANQGSEA. This CDR3 spans 12 amino acids. The trim removed 1 base at V and 11 bases at J, leaving 7 bases unmatched. DNA of the CDR3: TGCAGCGTTGAAGGACTAGCAAATGAGCAGTACTTC. Translation: CSVEGLANEQYF.

The chain recombines TRBV28 with TRBJ1-2; TRBD1 matches at 7 bases. J gave up 4 bases and V 3 bases, and 8 bases lay outside the gene matches. This CDR3 comprises 15 residues. In germline, CDR1 is MDHEN, CDR2 SYDVKM. The CDR3 sequence: CASSFLLQGSYGYTF. Here the CDR3 DNA reads TGTGCCAGCAGTTTCCTCCTACAGGGGAGCTATGGCTACACCTTC.

This chain uses TRBV5-1 with TRBJ2-3; D perhaps matches TRBD2 (5 bases). Germline V gives CDR1 SGHRS, CDR2 YFSETQ. V was clipped by 0 bases and J by 5 bases, with 10 bases between them. The CDR3 has 14 amino acids. The CDR3 is CASSLGERRDTQYF. CDR3 sequence (DNA): TGCGCCAGCAGCTTGGGGGAGCGGAGAGATACGCAGTATTTT.

The chain recombines TRBV25-1 with TRBJ2-5, with TRBD1 as a possible D gene (5 bases). The tail of the sequence fits TRBJ2-1 better, so the J call may be wrong. The germline CDR1 and CDR2 sequences are MGHDK and SYGVNS. CDR3 size: 17 residues. In DNA, the CDR3 is TGTGCCAGCAGTTCTCAGGGATTTTGGGGCAAAGGAGAGACCCAGTTCTTC. It codes for CASSSQGFWGKGETQFF.

This clonotype was observed once. V gene TRBV29-1 combines with J gene TRBJ1-5, with D perhaps TRBD1 (5 bases). CDR1 SQVTM and CDR2 ANQGSEA come from the germline V gene. The V end lost 4 bases, the J end lost 4 bases, and 8 bases lay between the germline ends. This CDR3 has 12 amino acids. The CDR3 spells CSVGQYNQPQHF. CDR3 coding DNA: TGCAGCGTTGGACAGTATAATCAGCCCCAGCATTTT.